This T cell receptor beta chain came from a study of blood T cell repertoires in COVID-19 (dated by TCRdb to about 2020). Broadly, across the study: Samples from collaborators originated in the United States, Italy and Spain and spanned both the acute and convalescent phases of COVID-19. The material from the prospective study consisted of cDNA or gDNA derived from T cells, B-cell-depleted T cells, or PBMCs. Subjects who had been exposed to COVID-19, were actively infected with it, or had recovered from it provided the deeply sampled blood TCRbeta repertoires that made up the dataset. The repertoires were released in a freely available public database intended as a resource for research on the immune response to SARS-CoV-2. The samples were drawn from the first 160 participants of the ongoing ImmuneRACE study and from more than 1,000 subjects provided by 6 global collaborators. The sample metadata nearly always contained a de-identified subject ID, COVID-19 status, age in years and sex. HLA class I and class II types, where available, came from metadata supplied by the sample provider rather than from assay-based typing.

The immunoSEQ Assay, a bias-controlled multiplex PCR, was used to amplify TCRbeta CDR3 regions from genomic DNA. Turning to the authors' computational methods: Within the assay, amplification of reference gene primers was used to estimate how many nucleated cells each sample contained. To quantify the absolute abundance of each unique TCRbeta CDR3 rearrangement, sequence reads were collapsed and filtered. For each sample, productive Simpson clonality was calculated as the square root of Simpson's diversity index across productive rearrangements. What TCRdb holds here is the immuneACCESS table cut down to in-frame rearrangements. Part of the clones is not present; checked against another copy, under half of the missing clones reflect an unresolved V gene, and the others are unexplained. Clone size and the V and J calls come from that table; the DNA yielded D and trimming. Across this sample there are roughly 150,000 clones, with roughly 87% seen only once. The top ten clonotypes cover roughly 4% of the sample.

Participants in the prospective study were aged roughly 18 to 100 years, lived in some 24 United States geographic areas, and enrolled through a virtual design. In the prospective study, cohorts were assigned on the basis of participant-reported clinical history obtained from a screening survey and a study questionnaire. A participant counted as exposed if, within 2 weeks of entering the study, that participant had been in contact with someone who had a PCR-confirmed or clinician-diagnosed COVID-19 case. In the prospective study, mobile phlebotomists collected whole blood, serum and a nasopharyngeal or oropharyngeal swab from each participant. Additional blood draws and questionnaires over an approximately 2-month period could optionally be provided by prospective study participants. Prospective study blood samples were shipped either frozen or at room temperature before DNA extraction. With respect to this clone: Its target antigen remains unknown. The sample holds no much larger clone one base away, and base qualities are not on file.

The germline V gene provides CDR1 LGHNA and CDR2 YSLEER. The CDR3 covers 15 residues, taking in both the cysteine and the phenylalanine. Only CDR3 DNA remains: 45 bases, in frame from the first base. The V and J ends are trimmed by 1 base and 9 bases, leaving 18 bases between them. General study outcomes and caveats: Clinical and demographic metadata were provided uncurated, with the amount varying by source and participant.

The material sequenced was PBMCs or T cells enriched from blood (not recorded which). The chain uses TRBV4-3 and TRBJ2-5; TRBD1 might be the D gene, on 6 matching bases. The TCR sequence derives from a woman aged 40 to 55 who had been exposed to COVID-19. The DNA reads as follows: TGCGCCAGCAGCCAAGTCAGAGACAGGTGGCGACCCCAGTACTTC. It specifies CASSQVRDRWRPQYF.